The T cell receptor beta chain described here comes from a study of regulatory T cells in long-lasting Graves disease. The time point was: newly diagnosed GD, antithyroid drugs for less than 3 months. Following extraction of RNA from PBMCs, that RNA was used to make the TCR library. Arm-PCR of CDR3 regions and iRepertoire HTBI primers were the basis on which TCR beta libraries were built. TCRdb redid the calling of the multiplex PCR reads with MiXCR, one entry per CDR3 protein. The table records roughly 350,000 distinct CDR3 sequences, around 15% of them present only once. These same data were also listed under a study on T cells in Graves' hyperthyroidism and ophthalmopathy.

The clonotype was recovered from a man between 40 and 49 years old with Graves disease. The source was peripheral blood mononuclear cells (PBMCs), collected at new diagnosis, from a patient treated with antithyroid drugs.

In DNA, the CDR3 is TGTGCCAGCTGCTCCCAGGGGTACGACGAGCAGTACTTC. Encoded protein: CASCSQGYDEQYF. The chain links TRBV28 to TRBJ2-7; tentatively, D is TRBD1 (6 bases). V lost 8 bases to trimming and J lost 5 bases, with 16 bases between them. CDR1 is MDHEN and CDR2 is SYDVKM in the germline V gene. The CDR3 extends over 13 amino acids.